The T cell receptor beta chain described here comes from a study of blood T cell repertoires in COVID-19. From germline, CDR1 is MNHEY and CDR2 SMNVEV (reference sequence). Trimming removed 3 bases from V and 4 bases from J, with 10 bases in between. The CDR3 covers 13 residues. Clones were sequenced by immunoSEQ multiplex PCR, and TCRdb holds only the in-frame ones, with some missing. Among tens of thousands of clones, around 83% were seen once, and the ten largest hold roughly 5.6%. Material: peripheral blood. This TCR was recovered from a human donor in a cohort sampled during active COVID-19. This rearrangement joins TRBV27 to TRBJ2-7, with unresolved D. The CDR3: CASSFGRLYEQYF. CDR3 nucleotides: TGTGCCAGCAGTTTTGGCCGTCTGTACGAGCAGTACTTC.